The rows below give T cell receptor beta chains drawn from one sample of a study of response to subunit inactivated influenza vaccine. TCRdb re-analysed the RT-PCR reads in MiXCR, keeping a single row per CDR3 protein. The sample lists more than 500,000 distinct CDR3 sequences, roughly 12% occurring once. The sample also formed part of further work on T cells expressing NK-cell markers.

The sequences come from PBMCs from blood, collected on the day of vaccination. The receptors were sampled from a man aged 50 to 59 who received an inactivated influenza vaccine. CDR3s include the opening cysteine and the closing phenylalanine or tryptophan. Clone size is not always given. Where it is, it says once, few, many or a class for expanded clones.

- TRBJ2-7 TRBV3-1 CASSQANIVYEQYF
- TRBJ2-2 TRBV7-2 CASSSSGSDTGELFF
few TRBJ2-3 TRBV12-3/TRBV12-4 CATSRGNHANTQYF
- TRBJ2-1 TRBV2 CASIPELYNEQFF
many TRBJ1-5 TRBV7-9 CASSLDGNQPQHF
- TRBJ2-1 TRBV6-2/TRBV6-3 CASSYGQGPHEQFF
few TRBJ1-1 TRBV7-2 CASSVNIGGSYEAFF
few TRBJ2-7 TRBV12-3/TRBV12-4 CASTLGQGAHEQYF
many TRBJ2-4 TRBV28 CASSPGGYQNIQYF
few TRBJ1-4 TRBV20-1 CSAAWGGGTNEKLFF
few TRBJ2-1 TRBV6-1 CASSNSGTGSDEQFF
many TRBJ1-6 TRBV12-3/TRBV12-4 CASSGGTEVTLHF
- TRBJ2-7 TRBV5-6 CASSWIGGAYEQYF
- TRBJ1-6 TRBV12-3/TRBV12-4 CASSFRTGANSPLHF
- TRBJ1-6 TRBV11-2 CASSFAHRSNSPLHF
- TRBJ1-2 TRBV15 CATSKAGKFYGYTF
few TRBJ2-3 TRBV11-3 CASSGRLTDTQYF
- TRBJ2-7 TRBV7-9 CASSLADSGHRSYEQYF
few TRBJ2-7 TRBV19 CASSIMQGTDEQYF
few TRBJ1-6 TRBV20-1 CSASTGALNSPLHF
few TRBJ1-2 TRBV7-2 CASSTRGGQGYGYTF
- TRBJ2-3 TRBV12-3/TRBV12-4 CASSFGTGGFSDTQYF
few TRBJ2-2 TRBV7-2 CASSLNFGNTGELFF
few TRBJ2-3 TRBV19 CASRQGAHEDTQYF
- TRBJ2-7 TRBV15 CATSKDRYEQYF
few TRBJ2-7 TRBV7-3 CASSQSGLADEQYF
- TRBJ2-1 TRBV7-6 CASSRRQGGNEQFF
few TRBJ2-5 TRBV6-5 CASSSDLEETQYF
few TRBJ2-2 TRBV6-1 CASRTNLQSGTGELFF
- TRBJ2-1 TRBV12-3/TRBV12-4 CASSPGTSAYNEQFF
- TRBJ2-7 TRBV5-1 CASSERDRGEQYF
many TRBJ2-7 TRBV6-1 CASSKGRKTSGPYEQYF
few TRBJ2-2 TRBV7-2 CASSFWTELNTGELFF
- TRBJ2-3 TRBV5-1 CASSLRGTGNIDTQYF
- TRBJ2-1 TRBV7-6 CAVGRSAYNEQFF
few TRBJ1-6 TRBV20-1 CSAIQGAGNSPLHF